These T cell receptor beta chains were read from a single sample in a study of a mutant IDH1 vaccine in newly diagnosed glioma. No cognate antigen is known for these TCRs. Sequenced by immunoSEQ multiplex PCR; TCRdb stores in-frame clones only, minus some. The table has some 87,000 clones, about 81% seen once; the top ten hold 5% to 6.5%. The starting material was PBMCs, obtained from a glioma patient whose treatment included an IDH1 peptide vaccine. The receptors were sampled from a middle-aged man with glioma. The CDR3 runs from the conserved cysteine through the conserved F or W. The D gene is left open where the match is weak. Rows may omit the clone size; those that give it use once, few, many or a size class.

CDR3 DNA,CDR3 protein,clone size,J gene,D gene,V gene,CDR3 length
TGTGCCAGCAGCTTAGGGGGGCGTTACACTGAAGCTTTCTTT,CASSLGGRYTEAFF,once,TRBJ1-1,NA,TRBV7-8,14
TGCGCCAGCAGCCCCTCAGGGGTAGGAAAAAACATTCAGTACTTC,CASSPSGVGKNIQYF,NA,TRBJ2-4,NA,TRBV4-1,15
TGTGCCAGCAGCTCTCGAACCGGGCCCCCGTCTGGCGAGCAGTACTTC,CASSSRTGPPSGEQYF,NA,TRBJ2-7,NA,TRBV7-8,16
TGTGCCAGCAGCTTAGCAGTCGGGACTAGCTTCAATGAGCAGTTCTTC,CASSLAVGTSFNEQFF,NA,TRBJ2-1,TRBD2,TRBV7-2,16
TGCAGCGCAAACAGGGATGGGACAGATACGCAGTATTTT,CSANRDGTDTQYF,NA,TRBJ2-3,NA,TRBV29-1,13
TGTGCCAGGGGTCAAGACAGGGGCGGCTACGAGCAGTACTTC,CARGQDRGGYEQYF,NA,TRBJ2-7,TRBD1,TRBV2,14
TGTGCCAGTAGTTGGGAGTACATGAACACTGAAGCTTTCTTT,CASSWEYMNTEAFF,NA,TRBJ1-1,NA,TRBV19,14
TGTGCCAGCAGCTTTTGGGACAGGGCCACTGAAGCTTTCTTT,CASSFWDRATEAFF,NA,TRBJ1-1,TRBD1,TRBV9,14
TGTGCCAGTAGTATAAGGCCCTTACAGGGGATCGACACTGAAGCTTTCTTT,CASSIRPLQGIDTEAFF,NA,TRBJ1-1,TRBD1,TRBV19,17
TGTGCCAGCAGTGTCGACGGGACCCCGACCGGGGAGCTGTTTTTT,CASSVDGTPTGELFF,NA,TRBJ2-2,NA,TRBV6-5,15
TGCGCCAGCAGCTTGGAGTTGCAGGGCGTAGATGGCTACACCTTC,CASSLELQGVDGYTF,NA,TRBJ1-2,NA,TRBV5-1,15